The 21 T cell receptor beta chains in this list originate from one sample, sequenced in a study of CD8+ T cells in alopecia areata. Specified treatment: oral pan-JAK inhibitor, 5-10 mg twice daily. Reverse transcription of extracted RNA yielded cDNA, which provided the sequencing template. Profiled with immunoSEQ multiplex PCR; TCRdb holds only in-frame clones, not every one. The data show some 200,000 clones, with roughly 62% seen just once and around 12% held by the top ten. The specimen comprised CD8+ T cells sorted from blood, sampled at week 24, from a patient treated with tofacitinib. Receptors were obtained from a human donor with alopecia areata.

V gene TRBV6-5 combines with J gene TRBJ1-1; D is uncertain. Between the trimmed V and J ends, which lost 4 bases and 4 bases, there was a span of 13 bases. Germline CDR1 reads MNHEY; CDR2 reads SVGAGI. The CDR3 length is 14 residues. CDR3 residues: CASSSAVLGTEAFF. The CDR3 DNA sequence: TGTGCCAGCAGTTCGGCGGTTCTTGGCACTGAAGCTTTCTTT.

The CDR3 sequence: CASSLLTGDNSPLHF. The CDR3 DNA sequence: TGTGCCAGCAGCTTATTGACAGGGGATAATTCACCCCTCCACTTT. The rearrangement uses TRBV9 and TRBJ1-6; 8 bases map to TRBD1. The J segment lost 5 bases and the V segment lost 4 bases, leaving 5 bases of the junction unmatched. This CDR3 has 15 residues. In germline, CDR1 is SGDLS, CDR2 YYNGEE.

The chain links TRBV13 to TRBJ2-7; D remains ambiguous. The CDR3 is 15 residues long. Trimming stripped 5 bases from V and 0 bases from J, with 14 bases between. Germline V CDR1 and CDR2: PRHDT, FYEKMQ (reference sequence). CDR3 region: CASSLPRGPSYEQYF. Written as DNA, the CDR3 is TGTGCCAGCAGCCTCCCGCGTGGGCCCTCCTACGAGCAGTACTTC. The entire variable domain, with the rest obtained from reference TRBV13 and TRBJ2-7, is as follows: AAGVIQSPRHLIKEKRETATLKCYPIPRHDTVYWYQQGPGQDPQFLISFYEKMQSDKGSIPDRFSAQQFSDYHSELNMSSLELGDSALYFCASSLPRGPSYEQYFGPGTRLTVT.

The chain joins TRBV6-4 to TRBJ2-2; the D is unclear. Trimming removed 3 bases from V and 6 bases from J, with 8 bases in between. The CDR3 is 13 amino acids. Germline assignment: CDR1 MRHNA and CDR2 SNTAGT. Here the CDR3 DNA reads TGTGCCAGCAGTGAAGGGTTATCCGGGGAGCTGTTTTTT. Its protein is CASSEGLSGELFF.

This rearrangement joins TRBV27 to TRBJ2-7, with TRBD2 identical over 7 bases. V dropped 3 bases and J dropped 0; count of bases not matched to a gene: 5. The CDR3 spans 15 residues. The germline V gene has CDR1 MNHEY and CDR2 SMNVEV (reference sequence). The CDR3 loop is CASSFTVAGSYEQYF. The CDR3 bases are TGTGCCAGCAGTTTCACTGTAGCGGGCTCCTACGAGCAGTACTTC.

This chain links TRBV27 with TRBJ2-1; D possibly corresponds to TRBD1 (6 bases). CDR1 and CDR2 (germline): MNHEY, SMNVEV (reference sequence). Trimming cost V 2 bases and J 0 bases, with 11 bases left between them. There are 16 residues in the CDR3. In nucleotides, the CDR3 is TGTGCCAGCAGTTTAACTCGACAGGTCTCCTACAATGAGCAGTTCTTC. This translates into CASSLTRQVSYNEQFF.

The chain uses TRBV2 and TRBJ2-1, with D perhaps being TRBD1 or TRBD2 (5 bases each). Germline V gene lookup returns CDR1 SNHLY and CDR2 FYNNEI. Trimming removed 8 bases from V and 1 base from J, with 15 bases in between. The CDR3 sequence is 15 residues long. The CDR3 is CASFSGASSYNEQFF. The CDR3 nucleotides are TGTGCCAGCTTCTCCGGGGCGTCATCCTACAATGAGCAGTTCTTC. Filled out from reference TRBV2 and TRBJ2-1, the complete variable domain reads EPEVTQTPSHQVTQMGQEVILRCVPISNHLYFYWYRQILGQKVEFLVSFYNNEISEKSEIFDDQFSVERPDGSNFTLKIRSTKLEDSAMYFCASFSGASSYNEQFFGPGTRLTVL.

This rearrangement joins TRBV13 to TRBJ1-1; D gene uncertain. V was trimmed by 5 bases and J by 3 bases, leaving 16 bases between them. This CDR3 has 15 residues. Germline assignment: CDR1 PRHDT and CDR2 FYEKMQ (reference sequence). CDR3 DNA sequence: TGTGCCAGCAGCGAGGGTGGGTATTCGGACACTGAAGCTTTCTTT. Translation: CASSEGGYSDTEAFF.

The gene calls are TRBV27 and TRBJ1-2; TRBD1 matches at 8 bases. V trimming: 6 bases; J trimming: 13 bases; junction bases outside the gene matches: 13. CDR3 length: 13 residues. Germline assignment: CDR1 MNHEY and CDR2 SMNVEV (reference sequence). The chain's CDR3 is CASSPGQGRIFTF. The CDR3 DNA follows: TGTGCCAGCAGCCCCGGACAGGGACGAATCTTCACCTTC.

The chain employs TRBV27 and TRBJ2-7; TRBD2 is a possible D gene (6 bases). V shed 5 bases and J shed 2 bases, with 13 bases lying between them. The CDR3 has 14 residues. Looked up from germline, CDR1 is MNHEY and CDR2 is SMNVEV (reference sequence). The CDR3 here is CASSPSAGTYEQYF. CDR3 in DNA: TGTGCCAGCAGTCCTAGTGCGGGAACCTACGAGCAGTACTTC.

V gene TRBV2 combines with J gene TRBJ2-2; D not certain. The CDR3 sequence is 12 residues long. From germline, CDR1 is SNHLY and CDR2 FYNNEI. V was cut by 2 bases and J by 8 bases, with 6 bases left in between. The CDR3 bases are TGTGCCAGCAGTGAACTGGGTGGGGAGCTGTTTTTT. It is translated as CASSELGGELFF.

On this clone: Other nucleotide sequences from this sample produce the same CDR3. CDR3: CASSEGGSNQPQHF. The CDR3 DNA reads as TGTGCCAGCAGTGAAGGGGGGAGCAATCAGCCCCAGCATTTT. The chain carries TRBV2 and TRBJ1-5; TRBD1 might be the D (5 bases). This CDR3 is 14 amino acids long. V lost 1 base, J lost 1 base, and 5 bases lay in between. Germline V gives CDR1 SNHLY, CDR2 FYNNEI.

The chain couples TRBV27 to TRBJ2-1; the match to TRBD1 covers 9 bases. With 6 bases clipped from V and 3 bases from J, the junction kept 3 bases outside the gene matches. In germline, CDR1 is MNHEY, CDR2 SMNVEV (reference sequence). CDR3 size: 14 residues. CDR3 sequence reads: CASRPGQGYNEQFF. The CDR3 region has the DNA TGTGCCAGCAGACCGGGACAGGGCTACAATGAGCAGTTCTTC.

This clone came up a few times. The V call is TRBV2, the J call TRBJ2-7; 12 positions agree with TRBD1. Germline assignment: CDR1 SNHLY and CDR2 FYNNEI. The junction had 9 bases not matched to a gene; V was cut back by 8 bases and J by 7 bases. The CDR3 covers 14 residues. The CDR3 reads CASSTGTGGGEQYF. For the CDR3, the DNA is TGTGCCAGCTCTACCGGGACAGGGGGCGGTGAGCAGTACTTC. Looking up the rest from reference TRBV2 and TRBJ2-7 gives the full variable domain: EPEVTQTPSHQVTQMGQEVILRCVPISNHLYFYWYRQILGQKVEFLVSFYNNEISEKSEIFDDQFSVERPDGSNFTLKIRSTKLEDSAMYFCASSTGTGGGEQYFGPGTRLTVT.

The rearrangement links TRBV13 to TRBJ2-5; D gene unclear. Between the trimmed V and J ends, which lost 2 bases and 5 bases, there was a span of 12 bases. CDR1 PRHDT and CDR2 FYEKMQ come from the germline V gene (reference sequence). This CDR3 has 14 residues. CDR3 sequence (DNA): TGTGCCAGCAGCTTACGGGCCAGCCTGGAGACCCAGTACTTC. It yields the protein CASSLRASLETQYF.

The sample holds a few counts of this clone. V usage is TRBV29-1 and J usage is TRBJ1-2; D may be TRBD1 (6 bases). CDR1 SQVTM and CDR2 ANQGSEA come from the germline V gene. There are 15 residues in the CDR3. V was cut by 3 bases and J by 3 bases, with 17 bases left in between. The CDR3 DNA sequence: TGCAGCGTTGAGAGATTTGGGGGCGATGACTATGGCTACACCTTC. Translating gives CSVERFGGDDYGYTF. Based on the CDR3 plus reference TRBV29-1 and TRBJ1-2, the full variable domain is SAVISQKPSRDICQRGTSLTIQCQVDSQVTMMFWYRQQPGQSLTLIATANQGSEATYESGFVIDKFPISRPNLTFSTLTVSNMSPEDSSIYLCSVERFGGDDYGYTFGSGTRLTVV.

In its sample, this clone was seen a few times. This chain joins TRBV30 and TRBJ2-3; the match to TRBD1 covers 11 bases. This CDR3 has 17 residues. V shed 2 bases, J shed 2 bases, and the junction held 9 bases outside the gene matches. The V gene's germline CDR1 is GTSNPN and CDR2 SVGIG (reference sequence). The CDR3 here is CAWSSGTGGLATDTQYF. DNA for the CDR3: TGTGCCTGGAGTTCCGGGACAGGGGGTCTTGCCACAGATACGCAGTATTTT.

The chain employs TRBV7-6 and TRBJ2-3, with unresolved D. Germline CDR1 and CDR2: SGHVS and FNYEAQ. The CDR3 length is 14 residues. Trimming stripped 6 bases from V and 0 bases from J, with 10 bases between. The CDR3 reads CASSSPTSTDTQYF. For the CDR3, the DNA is TGTGCCAGCAGTTCTCCGACTAGCACAGATACGCAGTATTTT.

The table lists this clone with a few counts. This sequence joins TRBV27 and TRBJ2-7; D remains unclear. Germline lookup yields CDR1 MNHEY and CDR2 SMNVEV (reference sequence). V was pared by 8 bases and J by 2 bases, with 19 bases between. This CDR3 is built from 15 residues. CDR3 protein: CASGLDRPPTYEQYF. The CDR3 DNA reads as TGTGCCAGCGGCCTAGACCGTCCCCCCACCTACGAGCAGTACTTC.

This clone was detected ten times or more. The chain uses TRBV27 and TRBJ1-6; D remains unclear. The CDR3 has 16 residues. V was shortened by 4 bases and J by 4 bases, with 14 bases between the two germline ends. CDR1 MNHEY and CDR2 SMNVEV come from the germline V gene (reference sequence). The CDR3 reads CASSSSGGAYNSPLHF. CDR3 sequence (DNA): TGTGCCAGCAGTTCGTCGGGCGGCGCGTATAATTCACCCCTCCACTTT.

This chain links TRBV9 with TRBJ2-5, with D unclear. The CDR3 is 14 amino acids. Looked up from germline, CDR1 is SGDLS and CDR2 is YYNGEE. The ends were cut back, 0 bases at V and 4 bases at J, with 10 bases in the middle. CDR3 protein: CASSVAANRETQYF. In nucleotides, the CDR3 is TGTGCCAGCAGCGTAGCGGCCAACAGAGAGACCCAGTACTTC.